The subject of this entry is one T cell receptor beta chain. What it recognizes is unknown. CDR1 MNHEY and CDR2 SVGAGI come from the germline V gene. The CDR3 extends over 14 amino acids. This sample was included in a study of T cells expressing NK-cell markers. General study findings and limits: Clones of NKG2C+ T cells that had expanded were of unclear HCMV specificity. In a handful of donors, dominant NKG2C+ clonotypes were about 1.0-7.5% of CD8+ T cells.

Scientists made TCR beta cDNA using 5'RACE template switching with UMIs. After re-calling the 5' RACE reads, TCRdb lists one entry per CDR3 protein, DNA absent. The sample holds 300,000 to 500,000 distinct CDR3 sequences. Sequenced material: blood T cells: a sorted CD56 or NKG2C T cell subset, CD4+ or CD8+ T cells, or bulk PBMC T cells (not recorded which). This receptor was obtained from a woman aged 45-59 years in good health. J is TRBJ2-7 and V is TRBV6-5; TCRdb reports TRBD2, a call that lacks DNA to check it against. The CDR3 region is CASSYLSGAYEQYF.